This entry is about one TCR beta chain. The antigen remains undetermined. This sample was included in a study of PD-1 blockade in mismatch repair-deficient tumors. Study context: Enrolled about 2012-2017, patients had progressing, pretreated mismatch repair-deficient cancers of about twelve types.

The TCR-sequenced patients were a few responders to pembrolizumab. CDR1 and CDR2 from the germline V gene are SGHRS and YFSETQ. V was trimmed by 1 base and J by 7 bases, leaving 15 bases between them. CDR3 length equals 15 residues. TCRdb's copy holds only in-frame clones and misses some; the assay was immunoSEQ multiplex PCR. The data show around 120,000 clones, with about 85% seen just once and approximately 12% held by the top ten. General study points: Rapid post-treatment expansion, then contraction, generally preceding radiologic response, marked tumor-resident clones.

The source material was peripheral blood, sampled 44 weeks after starting pembrolizumab. The receptor was isolated from an adult with mismatch repair-deficient cancer. The rearrangement links TRBV5-1 to TRBJ2-1; D could derive from TRBD1 or TRBD2 (5 bases each). Here the CDR3 reads CASSLHPGRLNEQFF. Written as DNA, the CDR3 is TGCGCCAGCAGCTTGCATCCAGGGAGACTGAATGAGCAGTTCTTC.